This entry concerns a single TCR beta chain. Germline CDR1 MNHNS, CDR2 SASEGT. CDR3 length: 15 residues. Trimming took off 0 bases at V and 3 bases at J, with 12 bases between the two ends. This entry comes from a study of cytomegalovirus exposure and HLA in healthy donors. A multiplex PCR was run with 60 Vbeta primers and 13 Jbeta primers. This table comes from immunoSEQ multiplex PCR, and its TCRdb copy is limited to in-frame clones, with some not included. The sample yields about 300,000 clones, 75% to 90% seen once. The specimen sequenced was PBMCs. The genes are TRBV6-1 and TRBJ2-7; TRBD2 is a possible D gene (6 bases). This clonotype originated in a middle-aged man in good health and CMV-seropositive. The CDR3 spells CASSEALGGIYEQYF. In DNA, the CDR3 is TGTGCCAGCAGTGAAGCGTTGGGGGGAATCTACGAGCAGTACTTC.